This T cell receptor (beta chain) was captured by sequencing in a study of T-cell memory formation after mild COVID-19. Looking at the study overall: Largely, TCR clusters stayed within a single donor.

This clonotype was observed a few times. No antigen is known for it. Employing constant-segment primers, 5'RACE generated TCR alpha and TCR beta cDNA libraries bearing sample barcodes and UMIs. TCRdb used MiXCR to reprocess the 5' RACE reads, holding one entry per CDR3 protein. The table has tens of thousands of distinct CDR3 sequences, 25% to 35% seen once. V was pared by 1 base and J by 4 bases, with 7 bases between. Germline assignment: CDR1 SGHVS and CDR2 FNYEAQ. This CDR3 contains 13 residues. General observations from the study: There was a balanced CD4/CD8 profile in clones contracting day 15 to 85, and later expanders leaned CD4+. Memory sampled before infection contained some responding clones, suggesting cross-reactive memory joined.

This receptor was taken from a man younger than 35 who had mild COVID-19 (a few samples of this study predate the infection). Cell type and time point are not known. The sequenced material came from PBMCs or a T cell subset sorted from them (not recorded which). V usage is TRBV7-6 and J usage is TRBJ1-1, with D possibly TRBD1 on 5 matching bases. CDR3 sequence: CASSLEGTTEAFF. Here the CDR3 DNA reads TGTGCCAGCAGCTTAGAGGGGACCACTGAAGCTTTCTTT.